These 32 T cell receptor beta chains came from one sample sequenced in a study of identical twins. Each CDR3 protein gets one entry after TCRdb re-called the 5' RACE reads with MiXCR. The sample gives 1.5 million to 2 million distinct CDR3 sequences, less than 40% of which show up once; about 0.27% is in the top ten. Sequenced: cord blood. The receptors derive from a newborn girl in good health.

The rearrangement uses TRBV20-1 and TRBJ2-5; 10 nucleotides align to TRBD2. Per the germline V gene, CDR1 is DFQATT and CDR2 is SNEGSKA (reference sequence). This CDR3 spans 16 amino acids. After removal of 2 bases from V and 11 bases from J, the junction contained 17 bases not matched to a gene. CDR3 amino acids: CSARPLAGVTNNEQYF. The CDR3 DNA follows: TGCAGTGCTAGACCCCTAGCGGGGGTTACCAACAATGAGCAGTACTTC.

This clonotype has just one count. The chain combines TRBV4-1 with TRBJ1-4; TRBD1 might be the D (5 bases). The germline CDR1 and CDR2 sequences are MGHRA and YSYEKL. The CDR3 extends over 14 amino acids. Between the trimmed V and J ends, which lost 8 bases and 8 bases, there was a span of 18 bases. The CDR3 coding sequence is TGCGCCAGCGGGAAACTGGGGCCGCAAGAAAAACTGTTTTTT. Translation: CASGKLGPQEKLFF.

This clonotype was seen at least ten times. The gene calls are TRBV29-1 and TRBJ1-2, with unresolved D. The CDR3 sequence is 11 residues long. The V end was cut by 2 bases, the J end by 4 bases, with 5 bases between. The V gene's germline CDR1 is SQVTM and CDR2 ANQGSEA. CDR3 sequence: CSVEPSYGYTF. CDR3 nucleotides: TGCAGCGTTGAACCGAGCTATGGCTACACCTTC.

CDR3 DNA sequence: TGTGCCACCAGCAGTGGACGAGGCTCCTACAATGAGCAGTTCTTC. Protein sequence: CATSSGRGSYNEQFF. This chain uses TRBV15 with TRBJ2-1; D not resolved. Deletions cut 3 bases from V and 0 bases from J, with 9 bases between. CDR3 length equals 15 residues. CDR1 LNHNV and CDR2 YYDKDF come from the germline V gene (reference sequence).

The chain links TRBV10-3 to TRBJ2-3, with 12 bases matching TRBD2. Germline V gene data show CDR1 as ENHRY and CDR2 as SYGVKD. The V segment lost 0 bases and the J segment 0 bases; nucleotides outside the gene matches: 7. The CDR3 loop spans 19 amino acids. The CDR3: CAISESQLAGGRSTDTQYF. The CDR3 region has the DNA TGTGCCATCAGTGAGTCGCAACTAGCGGGAGGCCGCAGCACAGATACGCAGTATTTT.

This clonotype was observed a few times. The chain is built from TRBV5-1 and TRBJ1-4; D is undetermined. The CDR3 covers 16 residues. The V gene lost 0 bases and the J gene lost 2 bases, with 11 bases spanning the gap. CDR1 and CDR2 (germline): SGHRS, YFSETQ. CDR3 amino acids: CASSLGRLRTNEKLFF. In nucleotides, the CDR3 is TGCGCCAGCAGCTTGGGCAGGTTGCGGACTAATGAAAAACTGTTTTTT.

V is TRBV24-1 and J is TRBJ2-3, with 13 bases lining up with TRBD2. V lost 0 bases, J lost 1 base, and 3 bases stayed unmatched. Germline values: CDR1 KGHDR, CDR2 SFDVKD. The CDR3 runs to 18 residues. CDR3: CATSDLRGLAGGTDTQYF. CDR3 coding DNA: TGTGCCACCAGTGATTTGCGTGGACTAGCGGGAGGCACAGATACGCAGTATTTT.

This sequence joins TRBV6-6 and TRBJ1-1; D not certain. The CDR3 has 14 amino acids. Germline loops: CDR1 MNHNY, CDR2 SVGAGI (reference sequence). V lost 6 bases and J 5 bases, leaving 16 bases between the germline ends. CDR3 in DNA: TGTGCCAGCAGGGAGGCGGGAGGTGGGACTGAAGCTTTCTTT. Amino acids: CASREAGGGTEAFF.

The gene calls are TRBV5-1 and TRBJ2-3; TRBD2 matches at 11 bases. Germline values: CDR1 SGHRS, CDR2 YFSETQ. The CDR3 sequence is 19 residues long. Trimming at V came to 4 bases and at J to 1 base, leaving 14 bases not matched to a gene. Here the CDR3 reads CASSERITSGSLGTDTQYF. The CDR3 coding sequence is TGCGCCAGCAGCGAACGCATTACTAGCGGGAGTTTGGGCACAGATACGCAGTATTTT.

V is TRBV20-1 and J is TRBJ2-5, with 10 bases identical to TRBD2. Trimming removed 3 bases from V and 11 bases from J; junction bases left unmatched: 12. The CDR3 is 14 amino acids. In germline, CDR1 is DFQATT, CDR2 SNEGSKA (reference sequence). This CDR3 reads CSARGGLARNEQYF. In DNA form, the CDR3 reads TGCAGTGCTAGGGGGGGACTAGCGCGGAATGAGCAGTACTTC.

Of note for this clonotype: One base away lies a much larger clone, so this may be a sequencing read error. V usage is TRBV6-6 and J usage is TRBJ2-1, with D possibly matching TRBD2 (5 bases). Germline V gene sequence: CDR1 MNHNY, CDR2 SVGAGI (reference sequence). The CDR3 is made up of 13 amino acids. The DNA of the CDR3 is TGTGCCTGCAGTTACGGGGACTACAATGAGCAGTTCTTC. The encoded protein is CACSYGDYNEQFF.

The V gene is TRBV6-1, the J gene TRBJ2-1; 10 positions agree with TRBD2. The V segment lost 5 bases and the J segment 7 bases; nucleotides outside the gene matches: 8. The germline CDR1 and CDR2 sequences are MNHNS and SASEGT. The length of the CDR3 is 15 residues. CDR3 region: CASSQSGRARNEQFF. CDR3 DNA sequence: TGTGCCAGCAGTCAGAGCGGGAGGGCCAGGAATGAGCAGTTCTTC.

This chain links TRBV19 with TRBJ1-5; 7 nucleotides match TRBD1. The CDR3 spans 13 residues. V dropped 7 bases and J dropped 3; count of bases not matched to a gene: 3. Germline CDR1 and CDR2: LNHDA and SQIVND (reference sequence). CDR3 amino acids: CASKGTANQPQHF. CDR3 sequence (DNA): TGTGCCAGTAAAGGGACAGCCAATCAGCCCCAGCATTTT.

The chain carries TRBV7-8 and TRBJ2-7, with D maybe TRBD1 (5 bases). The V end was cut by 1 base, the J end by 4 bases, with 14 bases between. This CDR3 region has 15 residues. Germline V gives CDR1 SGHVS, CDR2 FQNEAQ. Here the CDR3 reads CASSLEWTRPYEQYF. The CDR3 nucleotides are TGTGCCAGCAGCTTAGAGTGGACAAGGCCGTACGAGCAGTACTTC.

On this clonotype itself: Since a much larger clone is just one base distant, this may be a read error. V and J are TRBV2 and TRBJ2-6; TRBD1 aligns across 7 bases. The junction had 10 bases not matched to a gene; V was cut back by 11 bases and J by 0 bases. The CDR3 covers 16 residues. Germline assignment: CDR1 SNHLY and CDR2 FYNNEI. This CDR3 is CALTGTVSSGANVLTF. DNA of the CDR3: TGTGCCTTAACCGGGACAGTTAGCTCTGGGGCCAACGTCCTGACTTTC.

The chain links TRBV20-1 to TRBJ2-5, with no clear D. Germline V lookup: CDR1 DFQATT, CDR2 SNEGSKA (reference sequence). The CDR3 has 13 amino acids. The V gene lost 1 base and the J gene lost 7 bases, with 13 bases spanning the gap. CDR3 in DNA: TGCAGTGCTAGAGTCCAGGAGTCAGGGACCCAGTACTTC. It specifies CSARVQESGTQYF.

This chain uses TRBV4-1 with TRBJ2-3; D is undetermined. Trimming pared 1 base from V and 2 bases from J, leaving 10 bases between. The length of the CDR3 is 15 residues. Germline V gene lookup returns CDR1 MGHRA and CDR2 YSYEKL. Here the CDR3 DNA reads TGCGCCAGCAGCCAAGTACCCGGCCACACAGATACGCAGTATTTT. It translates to CASSQVPGHTDTQYF.

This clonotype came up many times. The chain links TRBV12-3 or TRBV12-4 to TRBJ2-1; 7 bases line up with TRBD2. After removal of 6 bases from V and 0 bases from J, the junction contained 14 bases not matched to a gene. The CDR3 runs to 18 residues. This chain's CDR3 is CASSPIRGGFSSYNEQFF. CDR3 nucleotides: TGTGCCAGCAGCCCCATACGCGGGGGTTTTAGCTCCTACAATGAGCAGTTCTTC.

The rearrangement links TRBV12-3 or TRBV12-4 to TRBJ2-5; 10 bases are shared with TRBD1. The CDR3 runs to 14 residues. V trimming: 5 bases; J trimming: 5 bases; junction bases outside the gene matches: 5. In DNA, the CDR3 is TGTGCCAGCAGTGCCTCGGACAGGGGGGAGACCCAGTACTTC. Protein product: CASSASDRGETQYF.

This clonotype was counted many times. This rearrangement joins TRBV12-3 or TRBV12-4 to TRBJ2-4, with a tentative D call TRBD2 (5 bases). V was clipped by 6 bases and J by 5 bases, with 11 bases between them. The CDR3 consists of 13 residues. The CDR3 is CASREAAQNIQYF. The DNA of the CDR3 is TGTGCCAGCAGGGAGGCGGCCCAAAACATTCAGTACTTC.

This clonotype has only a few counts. CDR3 amino acids: CASSEFEGNRRHYEQYF. CDR3 DNA: TGTGCCAGCAGTGAATTTGAGGGAAACAGGAGGCACTACGAGCAGTACTTC. The rearrangement links TRBV25-1 to TRBJ2-7; D tentatively fits TRBD1 or TRBD2 (5 bases each). The length of the CDR3 is 17 residues. V was trimmed by 1 base and J by 3 bases, leaving 19 bases between them. Germline V CDR1 and CDR2: MGHDK, SYGVNS.

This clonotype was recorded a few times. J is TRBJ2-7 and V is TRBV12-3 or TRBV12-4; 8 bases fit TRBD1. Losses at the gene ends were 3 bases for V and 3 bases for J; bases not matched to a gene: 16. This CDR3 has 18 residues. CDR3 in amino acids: CASSFSDRGNPSHYEQYF. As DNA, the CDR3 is TGTGCCAGCAGTTTTAGCGACAGGGGAAACCCTAGCCACTACGAGCAGTACTTC.

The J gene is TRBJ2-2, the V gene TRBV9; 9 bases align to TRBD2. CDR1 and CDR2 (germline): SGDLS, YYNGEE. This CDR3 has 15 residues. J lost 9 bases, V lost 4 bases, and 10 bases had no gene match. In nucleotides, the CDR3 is TGTGCCAGCAGCACCGGGACTAGCATCTCCCGGGAGCTGTTTTTT. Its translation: CASSTGTSISRELFF.

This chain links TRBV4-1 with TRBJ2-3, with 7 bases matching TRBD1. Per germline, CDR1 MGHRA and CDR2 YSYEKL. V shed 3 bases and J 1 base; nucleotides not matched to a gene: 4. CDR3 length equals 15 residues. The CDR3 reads CASSQRTGRTDTQYF. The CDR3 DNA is TGCGCCAGCAGCCAGAGGACAGGCCGCACAGATACGCAGTATTTT.

The CDR3: CASSQAGARYNEQFF. In DNA, the CDR3 is TGTGCCAGCAGCCAAGCGGGGGCGCGCTACAATGAGCAGTTCTTC. The chain combines TRBV14 with TRBJ2-1, with D perhaps given as TRBD1 or TRBD2 (6 bases each). The CDR3 loop spans 15 amino acids. The germline V and J ends were trimmed by 1 base and 3 bases, with 10 bases remaining between them. Germline V gives CDR1 SGHDN, CDR2 FVKESK. Using reference TRBV14 and TRBJ2-1 for the parts outside the CDR3, the full variable domain is EAGVTQFPSHSVIEKGQTVTLRCDPISGHDNLYWYRRVMGKEIKFLLHFVKESKQDESGMPNNRFLAERTGGTYSTLKVQPAELEDSGVYFCASSQAGARYNEQFFGPGTRLTVL.

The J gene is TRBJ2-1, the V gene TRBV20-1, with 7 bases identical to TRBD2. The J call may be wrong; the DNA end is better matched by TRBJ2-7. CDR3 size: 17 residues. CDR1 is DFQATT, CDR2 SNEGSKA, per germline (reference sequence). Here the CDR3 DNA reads TGCAGTGCTAGCTTAGCGGGTGGGGCTGGATCCTACAATGAGCAGTACTTC. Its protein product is CSASLAGGAGSYNEQYF.

CDR3 in amino acids: CAISGDTGAYEQYF. The CDR3 DNA follows: TGTGCCATCAGTGGGGACACCGGAGCCTACGAGCAGTACTTC. The rearrangement joins TRBV10-3 to TRBJ2-7; D is possibly TRBD1 (6 bases). The CDR3 contains 14 residues. Germline CDR1 is ENHRY and CDR2 is SYGVKD. V shed 4 bases and J shed 2 bases, with 12 bases lying between them.

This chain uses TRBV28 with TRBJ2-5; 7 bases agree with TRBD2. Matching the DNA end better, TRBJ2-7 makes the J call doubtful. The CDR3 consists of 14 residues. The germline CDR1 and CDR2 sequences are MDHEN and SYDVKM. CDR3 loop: CASSRSAGYDEQYF. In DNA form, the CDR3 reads TGTGCCAGCAGCCGGTCAGCGGGATATGACGAGCAGTACTTC.

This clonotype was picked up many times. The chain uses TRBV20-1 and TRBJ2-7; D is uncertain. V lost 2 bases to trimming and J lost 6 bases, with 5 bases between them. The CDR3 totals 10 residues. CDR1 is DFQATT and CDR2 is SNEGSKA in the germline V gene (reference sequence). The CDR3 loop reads CSARLAEQYF. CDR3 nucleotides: TGCAGTGCTAGACTTGCCGAGCAGTACTTC.

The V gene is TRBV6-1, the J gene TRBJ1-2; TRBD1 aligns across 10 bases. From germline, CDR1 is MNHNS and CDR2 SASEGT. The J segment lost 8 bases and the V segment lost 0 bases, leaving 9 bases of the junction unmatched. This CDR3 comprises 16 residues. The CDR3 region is CASSEAAGDRGLGYTF. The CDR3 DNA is TGTGCCAGCAGTGAAGCGGCGGGGGACAGGGGTTTAGGCTACACCTTC.

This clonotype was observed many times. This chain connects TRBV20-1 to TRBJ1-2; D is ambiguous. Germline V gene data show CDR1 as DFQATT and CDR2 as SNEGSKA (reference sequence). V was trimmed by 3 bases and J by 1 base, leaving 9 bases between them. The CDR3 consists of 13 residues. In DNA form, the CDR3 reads TGCAGTGCTAGGGACGGGGTTAACTATGGCTACACCTTC. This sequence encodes CSARDGVNYGYTF.

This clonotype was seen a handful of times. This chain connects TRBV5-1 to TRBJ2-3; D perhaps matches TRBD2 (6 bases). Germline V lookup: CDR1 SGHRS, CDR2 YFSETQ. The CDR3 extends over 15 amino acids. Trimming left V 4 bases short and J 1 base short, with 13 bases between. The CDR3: CASSTRPSGTDTQYF. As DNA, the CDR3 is TGCGCCAGCAGCACCCGGCCTAGCGGCACAGATACGCAGTATTTT.